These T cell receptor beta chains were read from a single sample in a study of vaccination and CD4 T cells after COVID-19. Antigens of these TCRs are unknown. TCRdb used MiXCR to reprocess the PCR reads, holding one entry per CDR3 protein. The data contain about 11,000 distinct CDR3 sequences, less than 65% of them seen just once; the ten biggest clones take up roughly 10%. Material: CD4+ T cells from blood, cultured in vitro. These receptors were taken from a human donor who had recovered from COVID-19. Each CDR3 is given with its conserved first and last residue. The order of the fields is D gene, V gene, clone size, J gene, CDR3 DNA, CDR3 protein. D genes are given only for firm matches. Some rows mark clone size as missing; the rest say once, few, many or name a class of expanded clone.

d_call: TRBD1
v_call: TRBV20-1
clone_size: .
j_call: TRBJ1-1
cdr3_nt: TGCAGTGCGCCCGGACAGGGCTTGTACACTGAAGCTTTCTTT
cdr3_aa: CSAPGQGLYTEAFF

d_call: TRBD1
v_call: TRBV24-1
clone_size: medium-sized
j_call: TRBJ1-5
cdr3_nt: TGTGCCACGAGACAGGGGGCAGGTCAGCCCCAGCATTTT
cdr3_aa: CATRQGAGQPQHF

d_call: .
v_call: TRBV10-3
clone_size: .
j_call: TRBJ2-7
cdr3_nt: TGTGCCATCAGTGAGTCAATGGTAGGGCGGGGACGCCTATACGAGCAGTACTTC
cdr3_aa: CAISESMVGRGRLYEQYF

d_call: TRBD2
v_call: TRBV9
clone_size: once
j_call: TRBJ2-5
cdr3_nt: TGTGCCAGCAGCGTAAGTCTAGCGGGAGGCGGAGAGACCCAGTACTTC
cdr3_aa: CASSVSLAGGGETQYF

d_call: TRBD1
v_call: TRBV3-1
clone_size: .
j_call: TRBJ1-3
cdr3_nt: TGTGCCAGCAGCCTAAGGGGGCCTGGAAACACCATATATTTT
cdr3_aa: CASSLRGPGNTIYF

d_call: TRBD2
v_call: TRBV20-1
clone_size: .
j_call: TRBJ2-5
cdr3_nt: TGCAGTGCTCCGAGTAGCGGGAGTGGGGTACAAGAGACCCAGTACTTC
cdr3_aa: CSAPSSGSGVQETQYF

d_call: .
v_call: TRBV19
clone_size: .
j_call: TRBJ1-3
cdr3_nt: TGTGCCACCATGTCCTCTAGGCCTATCTCTGGAAACACCATATATTTT
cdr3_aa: CATMSSRPISGNTIYF

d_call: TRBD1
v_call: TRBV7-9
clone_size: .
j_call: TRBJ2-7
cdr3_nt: TGTGCCAGCAGCTTGAAGGACAGGGAAATCGAGCAGTACTTC
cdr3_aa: CASSLKDREIEQYF

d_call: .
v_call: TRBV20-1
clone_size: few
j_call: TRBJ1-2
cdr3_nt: TGCAGTGCTAGCGCGTTAGGGGGCTATGGCTACACCTTC
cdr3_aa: CSASALGGYGYTF

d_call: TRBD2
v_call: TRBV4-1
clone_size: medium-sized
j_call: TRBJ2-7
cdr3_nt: TGCGCCAGCAGCCCGGGACTAGCGGGCGAGCAGTACTTC
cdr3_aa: CASSPGLAGEQYF

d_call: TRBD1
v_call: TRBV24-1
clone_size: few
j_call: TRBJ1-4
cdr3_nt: TGTGCCACCAGTGCTGGGACAGGGGGCAACGGGGAAAAACTGTTTTTT
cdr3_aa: CATSAGTGGNGEKLFF

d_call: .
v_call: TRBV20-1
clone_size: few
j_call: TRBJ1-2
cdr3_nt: TGCAGTGCCACAATTGGGATGGGCAGGACGCATGGCTACACCTTC
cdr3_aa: CSATIGMGRTHGYTF

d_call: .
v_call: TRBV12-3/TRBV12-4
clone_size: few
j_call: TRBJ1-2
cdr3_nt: TGTGCCAGCAGTTTTCGAAGGGGGTTTAACTATGGCTACACCTTC
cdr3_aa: CASSFRRGFNYGYTF

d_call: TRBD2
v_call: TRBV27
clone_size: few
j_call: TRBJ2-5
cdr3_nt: TGTGCCAGCAGTATACAAAGACTAGCGGGAGGGGGGGAGACCCAGTACTTC
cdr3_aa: CASSIQRLAGGGETQYF

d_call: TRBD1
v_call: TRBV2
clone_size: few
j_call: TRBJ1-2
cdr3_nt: TGTGCCAGCGATCCTCTCCAGGGGGACTATGGCTACACCTTC
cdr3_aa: CASDPLQGDYGYTF

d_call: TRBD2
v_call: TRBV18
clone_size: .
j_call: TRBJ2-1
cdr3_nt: TGTGCCAGCTCAGTGGGACTAGCGGAGTACAATGAGCAGTTCTTC
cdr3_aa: CASSVGLAEYNEQFF

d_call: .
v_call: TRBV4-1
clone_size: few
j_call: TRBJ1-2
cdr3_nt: TGCGCCAGCAGCCCACAAAAGGGGCAGGGCTATGGCTACACCTTC
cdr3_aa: CASSPQKGQGYGYTF

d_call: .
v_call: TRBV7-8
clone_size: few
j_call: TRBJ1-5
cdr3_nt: TGTGCCAGCAGCTTAGCCGGAGGCCATCAGCCCCAGCATTTT
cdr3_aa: CASSLAGGHQPQHF

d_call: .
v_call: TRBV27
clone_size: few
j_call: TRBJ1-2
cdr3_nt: TGTGCCAGCAGTTTAAGACAGCCATCTAACTATGGCTACACCTTC
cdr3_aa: CASSLRQPSNYGYTF

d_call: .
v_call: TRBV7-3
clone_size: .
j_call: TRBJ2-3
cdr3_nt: TGTGCCAGCAGCCTAATGGGGGGAGAGGCCCCAGATACGCAGTATTTT
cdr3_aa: CASSLMGGEAPDTQYF